This T cell receptor (beta chain) is drawn from a study of T-cell memory formation after mild COVID-19. About the research overall: The TCR clusters were mostly specific to one donor. Study-level points and caveats: Chiefly within CM and EM were the contracting CD4+ clones; CD8+ ones were within EMRA. The study found balanced CD4/CD8 in clones contracting day 15 to 85 and a CD4+ lean in later expanders.

One entry per CDR3 protein, called by TCRdb with MiXCR from the 5' RACE reads. The data contain around 250,000 distinct CDR3 sequences, about 16% of them singletons. With regard to this clonotype: Its antigen remains unidentified.

Unmatched junction bases numbered 5, after V lost 8 bases and J lost 3 bases. Germline CDR1 is MNHNS and CDR2 is SASEGT. The CDR3 totals 14 residues. This TCR was sampled from a man aged 18 to 30 who had mild COVID-19 (a few samples of this study predate the infection). Cell type and time point are not known. The sequencing sample was made of PBMCs or a T cell subset sorted from them (not recorded which). V and J are TRBV6-1 and TRBJ2-1; 9 nucleotides match TRBD2. CDR3 nucleotide sequence: TGTGCCAGCGGGCGGGGGGGGCACTACAATGAGCAGTTCTTC. The encoded protein is CASGRGGHYNEQFF.